This entry concerns a single TCR beta chain. The CDR3 sequence is 14 residues long. Germline values: CDR1 ENHRY, CDR2 SYGVKD. The J segment lost 4 bases and the V segment lost 8 bases, leaving 4 bases of the junction unmatched. As processed by the authors: Quantification of nucleated cells was approximated via reference gene primer amplification. TCRdb keeps only in-frame clones here, not all; method: immunoSEQ multiplex PCR. The V and J calls and clone size were taken over from that table, and D and trimming were inferred from the DNA. Among 300,000 to 400,000 clones listed, around 87% were seen once. This sample is part of a study of blood T cell repertoires in COVID-19. Turning to the study itself: Material from acute and convalescent COVID-19 was sourced from the United States, Italy and Spain. Nucleic acid was either cDNA or gDNA, and it came from T cells, B-cell-depleted T cells, or PBMCs.

The chain has TRBV10-3 and TRBJ2-3, with 12 nucleotides matching TRBD2. This sequence originates from a woman in her forties or fifties with active or convalescent COVID-19. What was sequenced was peripheral blood. CDR3: CAIGLAGSSDTQYF. The CDR3 DNA reads as TGTGCCATCGGACTAGCGGGGTCGTCAGATACGCAGTATTTT.